Below, 13 T cell receptor beta chains from the same sample are listed, as sequenced in a study of beta chain features in type 1 diabetes. The entirety of the isolated RNA underwent reverse transcription, so expressed TCRB transcripts were sequenced. Here immunoSEQ multiplex PCR was the method, and the copy in TCRdb shows in-frame clones only, minus some. The repertoire holds about 240,000 clones, with around a quarter as singletons. Sequencing input: central memory CD4+ T cells from blood. The receptor source for this set is a man aged 30-40 years in good health.

In its sample, this clone was seen a few times. The chain is built from TRBV13 and TRBJ2-3; D not resolved. Trimming took off 0 bases at V and 4 bases at J, with 14 bases between the two ends. This CDR3 is built from 16 residues. The germline V gene has CDR1 PRHDT and CDR2 FYEKMQ (reference sequence). CDR3 in DNA: TGTGCCAGCAGCTTAGGCCTTGATGTCCGGGCAGATACGCAGTATTTT. It specifies CASSLGLDVRADTQYF.

This clone was found many times. V and J are TRBV30 and TRBJ2-1, with D possibly matching TRBD1 (6 bases). Germline V gives CDR1 GTSNPN, CDR2 SVGIG (reference sequence). The V gene lost 4 bases and the J gene lost 0 bases, with 10 bases spanning the gap. This CDR3 region has 14 residues. CDR3 DNA sequence: TGTGCCTGGAACGGACAGAGCTCCTACAATGAGCAGTTCTTC. This gives the protein CAWNGQSSYNEQFF.

This chain connects TRBV7-2 to TRBJ2-5; TRBD1 aligns across 10 bases. CDR1 and CDR2 (germline): SGHTA, FQGNSA. The V and J ends lost 5 bases and 4 bases, in that order; junction bases with no gene match: 7. This CDR3 spans 15 amino acids. The CDR3 nucleotides are TGTGCCAGCAGCCTCTCCGGGACAGGGGTAGAGACCCAGTACTTC. Protein: CASSLSGTGVETQYF. Supplemented by reference TRBV7-2 and TRBJ2-5, the full variable domain reads GAGVSQSPSNKVTEKGKDVELRCDPISGHTALYWYRQSLGQGLEFLIYFQGNSAPDKSGLPSDRFSAERTGGSVSTLTIQRTQQEDSAVYLCASSLSGTGVETQYFGPGTRLLVL.

This clone was recorded many times. V gene TRBV30 combines with J gene TRBJ2-1, with D unresolved. CDR3 length: 13 amino acids. V was pared by 3 bases and J by 3 bases, with 9 bases between. CDR1 and CDR2 from the germline V gene are GTSNPN and SVGIG (reference sequence). The CDR3 region is CAWSYLFYNEQFF. In nucleotides, the CDR3 is TGTGCCTGGAGCTACCTCTTCTACAATGAGCAGTTCTTC.

The CDR3 loop is CASSIPGPLHNEQFF. CDR3 DNA sequence: TGTGCCAGCAGCATCCCGGGCCCTCTCCACAATGAGCAGTTCTTC. The V call is TRBV7-2, the J call TRBJ2-1; D is uncertain. The V gene's germline CDR1 is SGHTA and CDR2 FQGNSA. The CDR3 is 15 amino acids. V gave up 5 bases and J gave up 5 bases, with 16 bases separating them.

The genes are TRBV2 and TRBJ2-5; D uncertain. The germline V and J ends were trimmed by 8 bases and 5 bases, with 3 bases remaining between them. Per the germline V gene, CDR1 is SNHLY and CDR2 is FYNNEI. This CDR3 is built from 9 residues. The CDR3 bases are TGTGCCAGCGGGGAGACCCAGTACTTC. This gives the protein CASGETQYF.

The V call is TRBV30, the J call TRBJ1-2; D is unresolved. This CDR3 spans 12 amino acids. Per the germline V gene, CDR1 is GTSNPN and CDR2 is SVGIG (reference sequence). Trimming stripped 1 base from V and 0 bases from J, with 3 bases between. CDR3 loop: CAWSGTNYGYTF. The CDR3 DNA is TGTGCCTGGAGTGGTACTAACTATGGCTACACCTTC.

J is TRBJ1-5 and V is TRBV2; maybe TRBD1 (6 bases). V lost 2 bases to trimming and J lost 5 bases, with 13 bases between them. Germline CDR1 and CDR2: SNHLY and FYNNEI. The CDR3 is 15 residues long. The chain's CDR3 is CASSEWLQGDQPQHF. CDR3 in DNA: TGTGCCAGCAGTGAATGGTTACAGGGAGATCAGCCCCAGCATTTT.

The chain links TRBV7-2 to TRBJ2-2; D tentatively fits TRBD1 or TRBD2 (5 bases each). V was clipped by 6 bases and J by 6 bases, with 23 bases between them. The V gene's germline CDR1 is SGHTA and CDR2 FQGNSA. This CDR3 spans 17 amino acids. DNA of the CDR3: TGTGCCAGCAGTACCCAACTAACAGGCACGGGACCCGGGGAGCTGTTTTTT. Amino acid sequence: CASSTQLTGTGPGELFF.

This clone has just a few counts. The rearrangement uses TRBV2 and TRBJ2-7; weak D call: TRBD1 (6 bases). Per germline, CDR1 SNHLY and CDR2 FYNNEI. V gave up 6 bases and J gave up 6 bases, with 9 bases separating them. The CDR3 is 11 amino acids. As DNA, the CDR3 is TGTGCCAGCAGACTCAGGGGCGAGCAGTACTTC. It codes for CASRLRGEQYF.

For this clone: A read error is likely here: a far larger clone is one base away. V is TRBV6-5 and J is TRBJ2-6, with D perhaps TRBD2 (5 bases). Germline V gene data show CDR1 as MNHEY and CDR2 as SVGAGI. Trimming shortened V by 11 bases and J by 0 bases, and 14 bases separated the two germline ends. This CDR3 has 15 residues. CDR3 nucleotide sequence: TGTGCCCGCGCCCGGGGTACCTCTGGGGCCAACGTCCTGACTTTC. Protein sequence: CARARGTSGANVLTF.

V usage is TRBV7-7 and J usage is TRBJ2-5; TRBD1 might be the D (6 bases). The length of the CDR3 is 14 residues. CDR1 SSHAT and CDR2 FNYEAQ come from the germline V gene (reference sequence). Trimming stripped 0 bases from V and 4 bases from J, with 9 bases between. CDR3 in DNA: TGTGCCAGCAGCTTAGCCCAGGGGTCAGAGACCCAGTACTTC. This gives the protein CASSLAQGSETQYF.

The rearrangement joins TRBV6-6 to TRBJ1-5; no firm D call. Between the trimmed V and J ends, which lost 6 bases and 6 bases, there was a span of 18 bases. The CDR3 totals 15 residues. Germline values: CDR1 MNHNY, CDR2 SVGAGI (reference sequence). The CDR3 coding sequence is TGTGCCAGCAGATACGAGTTGGGTATCGGTCAGCCCCAGCATTTT. Protein: CASRYELGIGQPQHF.